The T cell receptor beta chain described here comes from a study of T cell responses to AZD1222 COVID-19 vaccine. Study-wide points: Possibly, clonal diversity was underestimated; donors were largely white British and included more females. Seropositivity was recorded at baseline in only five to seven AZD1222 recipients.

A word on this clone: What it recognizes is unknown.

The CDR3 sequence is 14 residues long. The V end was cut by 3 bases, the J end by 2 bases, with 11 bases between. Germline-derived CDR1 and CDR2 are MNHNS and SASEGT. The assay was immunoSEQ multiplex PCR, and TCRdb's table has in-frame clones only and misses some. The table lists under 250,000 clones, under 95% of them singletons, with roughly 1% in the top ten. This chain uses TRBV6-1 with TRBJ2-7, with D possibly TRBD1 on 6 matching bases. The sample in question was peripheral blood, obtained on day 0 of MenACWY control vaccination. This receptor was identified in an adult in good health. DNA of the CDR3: TGTGCCAGCAGTGATTTAACAGGGACCTACGAGCAGTACTTC. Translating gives CASSDLTGTYEQYF.